Listed below are T cell receptor beta chains from one sample, sequenced in a study of control samples from healthy donors and cancer patients. Sequenced by immunoSEQ multiplex PCR; TCRdb stores in-frame clones only, minus some. Of 100,000 to 150,000 clones listed, 80% to 90% are singletons. Sequencing was performed on blood. The receptor set was obtained from a man between 40 and 49 years old in good health. The CDR3 runs from the conserved cysteine through the conserved F or W. The order of the fields is J gene, V gene, clone size, D gene, CDR3 DNA, CDR3 protein. The D gene is left open where the match is weak. The size entry is marked missing in some rows and otherwise reads once, few, many or a size class.

TRBJ1-5 TRBV2 NA TRBD1 TGTGCCAGCAGTGAAAGGGACAGCCCCAGTCAGCCCCAGCATTTT CASSERDSPSQPQHF
TRBJ1-1 TRBV6-1 NA NA TGTGCCAGCAGTGAAACGGACAGACCGAACACTGAAGCTTTCTTT CASSETDRPNTEAFF
TRBJ2-3 TRBV6-2/TRBV6-3 once TRBD2 TGTGCCAGCAGTTACGGGCGGGGGGCCGCGACAGATACGCAGTATTTT CASSYGRGAATDTQYF
TRBJ1-2 TRBV18 NA NA TGTGCCAGCTCACCTCTTCAGGCAGGCTCCGACTATGGCTACACCTTC CASSPLQAGSDYGYTF
TRBJ1-1 TRBV18 NA NA TGTGCCAGCTCCCGCGCTAATCAGGCAACTGAAGCTTTCTTT CASSRANQATEAFF
TRBJ2-3 TRBV6-2/TRBV6-3 NA NA TGTGCCAGCAGTTACTGGTGGGGCCGTAGCACAGATACGCAGTATTTT CASSYWWGRSTDTQYF
TRBJ1-2 TRBV19 NA TRBD1 TGTGCCAGTGAGGCCCAGACAGGGGGCGGCTATGGCTACACCTTC CASEAQTGGGYGYTF
TRBJ2-1 TRBV6-5 NA NA TGTGCCAGCACCTCTAGAGGGTACTCCTACAATGAGCAGTTCTTC CASTSRGYSYNEQFF
TRBJ1-1 TRBV12-3/TRBV12-4 NA TRBD1 TGTGCCAGCAGACGACAGGGGGCTGAAGCTTTCTTT CASRRQGAEAFF
TRBJ2-7 TRBV5-1 NA TRBD1 TGCGCCAGCAGCACCGGGACAGGGTTCTACGAGCAGTACTTC CASSTGTGFYEQYF
TRBJ2-2 TRBV6-4 NA NA TGTGCCAGCAGCGCTGCCGCAGGGGAAGGCACCGGGGAGCTGTTTTTT CASSAAAGEGTGELFF
TRBJ1-3 TRBV7-9 NA NA TGTGCCAGCAGCCGTGGGGGTGACTCTGGAAACACCATATATTTT CASSRGGDSGNTIYF
TRBJ1-1 TRBV12-3/TRBV12-4 NA TRBD1 TGTGCCAGCAGTTCGACAGGGGGCACTGAAGCTTTCTTT CASSSTGGTEAFF
TRBJ2-3 TRBV7-3 NA NA TGTGCCAGCAGCTTAGAGCGGGCCCTTTCCGCAGATACGCAGTATTTT CASSLERALSADTQYF
TRBJ2-5 TRBV29-1 NA TRBD1 TGCAGCGTTGGACAGGGAGCTCAAGAGACCCAGTACTTC CSVGQGAQETQYF
TRBJ1-2 TRBV27 NA NA TGTGCCAGCAGGGAAGCAGGACAAAGATATGGCTACACCTTC CASREAGQRYGYTF
TRBJ1-4 TRBV6-5 NA NA TGTGCCAGCAGGATGGCAGTCCCTGAAAAACTGTTTTTT CASRMAVPEKLFF
TRBJ1-2 TRBV3-1/TRBV3-2 NA NA TGTGCCAGCAGCCAAAGGGGCTCCTTCGAGAACTATGGCTACACCTTC CASSQRGSFENYGYTF
TRBJ2-5 TRBV7-2 NA TRBD2 TGTGCCAGCAGCTTAGGCCCATTCGGGGGGGCACAAGAGACCCAGTACTTC CASSLGPFGGAQETQYF
TRBJ2-2 TRBV11-3 NA TRBD1 TGTGCCAGCAGAAACCTGGGACAGGGGAACACCGGGGAGCTGTTTTTT CASRNLGQGNTGELFF
TRBJ1-1 TRBV19 NA NA TGTGCCAGTAGAGACCCTCGACACACGAACACTGAAGCTTTCTTT CASRDPRHTNTEAFF
TRBJ1-4 TRBV7-9 once NA TGTGCCAGCCACATTTCGGCAGTAGCTGAAAAACTGTTTTTT CASHISAVAEKLFF
TRBJ1-2 TRBV6-5 NA NA TGTGCCAGCAGTTACTCTGCGATCCCCTCTAACTATGGCTACACCTTC CASSYSAIPSNYGYTF
TRBJ2-7 TRBV7-8 NA NA TGTGCCAGCAGCCTGCCCGGGGGTACCTACGAGCAGTACTTC CASSLPGGTYEQYF
TRBJ2-3 TRBV18 NA NA TGTGCCAGCTCACGGACGACCACAGATACGCAGTATTTT CASSRTTTDTQYF
TRBJ2-4 TRBV19 NA NA TGTGCCAGTAGTTCACAGGGGGGGGTCAAAAACATTCAGTACTTC CASSSQGGVKNIQYF
TRBJ1-5 TRBV19 NA NA TGTGCCAGTAGTATAGATCCGACCGTTTTCTGGGAGGGCAATCAGCCCCAGCATTTT CASSIDPTVFWEGNQPQHF
TRBJ1-2 TRBV5-1 NA NA TGCGCCAGCAGCAGACTCGGGGGCTATGGCTACACCTTC CASSRLGGYGYTF
TRBJ2-7 TRBV7-8 NA TRBD1 TGTGCCAGCAGCCCCCAGGGGGGACAGGGCTACGAGCAGTACTTC CASSPQGGQGYEQYF
TRBJ2-4 TRBV7-9 NA NA TGTGCCAGCAGCTTCCGGGAATTGGACATTCAGTACTTC CASSFRELDIQYF
TRBJ2-7 TRBV19 NA TRBD1 TGTGCCAGTAGTATAGCAGGACAGGGCCTACCCTACGAGCAGTACTTC CASSIAGQGLPYEQYF
TRBJ1-1 TRBV11-3 NA NA TGTGCCAGCAGCTCCCCGAGGGGGGCGGCTGAAGCTTTCTTT CASSSPRGAAEAFF
TRBJ2-4 TRBV12-5 NA NA TGTGCTAGTGGTTTGCTAGAAAACATTCAGTACTTC CASGLLENIQYF
TRBJ2-3 TRBV4-3 NA NA TGCGCCAGCAGCTGGACAGACGATAACACAGATACGCAGTATTTT CASSWTDDNTDTQYF
TRBJ2-7 TRBV4-1 few NA TGCGCCAGCAGCCAAGAGAATCAGGTCGCAGGAATCGACGAGCAGTACTTC CASSQENQVAGIDEQYF
TRBJ2-1 TRBV25-1 NA TRBD1 TGTGCCAGCAGTAAAACCCTCACAGGGGAACACTACAATGAGCAGTTCTTC CASSKTLTGEHYNEQFF
TRBJ1-2 TRBV7-9 NA TRBD1 TGTGCCAGCAGCTTAGACGGGACAGCGAAACACTATGGCTACACCTTC CASSLDGTAKHYGYTF
TRBJ1-2 TRBV12-5 NA NA TGTGCTAGTGGTTTGGAGGGGGATGTGGTCTATGGCTACACCTTC CASGLEGDVVYGYTF
TRBJ2-5 TRBV19 NA NA TGTGCCAGTAGGGCAGTCGGACGGAGCCAAGAGACCCAGTACTTC CASRAVGRSQETQYF
TRBJ1-2 TRBV6-1 NA NA TGTGCCAGCAGTGACAGGGGCGCGGACTATGGCTACACCTTC CASSDRGADYGYTF
TRBJ1-5 TRBV11-3 NA NA TGTGCCAGCAGCTTAACAGACACTCAGCCCCAGCATTTT CASSLTDTQPQHF
TRBJ2-3 TRBV7-2 NA TRBD2 TGTGCCAGCAGCGCGGGGGCTAGCGGGGGGTTCCGCACAGATACGCAGTATTTT CASSAGASGGFRTDTQYF
TRBJ1-5 TRBV24-1 NA TRBD1 TGTGCCACCAGTGACCCCGGACAGGGGGCCCAACAGCCCCAGCATTTT CATSDPGQGAQQPQHF
TRBJ2-7 TRBV12-3/TRBV12-4 once TRBD1 TGTGCCAGCAGAACAGGGGACTACGAGCAGTACTTC CASRTGDYEQYF
TRBJ1-2 TRBV5-5 NA TRBD1 TGTGCCAGCAGCCTCACGGGACAGGGAGTCTATGGCTACACCTTC CASSLTGQGVYGYTF
TRBJ2-1 TRBV4-1 NA NA TGCGCCAGCAGCCAAGCCGGCGGCGGGGCCTACAATGAGCAGTTCTTC CASSQAGGGAYNEQFF